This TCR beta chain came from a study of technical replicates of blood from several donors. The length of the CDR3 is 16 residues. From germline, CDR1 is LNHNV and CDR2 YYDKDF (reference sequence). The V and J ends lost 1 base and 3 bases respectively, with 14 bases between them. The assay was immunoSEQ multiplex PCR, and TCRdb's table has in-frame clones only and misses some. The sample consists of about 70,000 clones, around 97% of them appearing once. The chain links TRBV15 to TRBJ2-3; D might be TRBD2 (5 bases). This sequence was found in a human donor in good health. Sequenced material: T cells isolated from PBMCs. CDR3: CATSRVGNPNTDTQYF. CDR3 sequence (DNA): TGTGCCACCAGCAGAGTCGGGAACCCAAATACAGATACGCAGTATTTT.